What follows is one T cell receptor (beta chain) and its context. Some clones are missing from TCRdb's copy, which holds only in-frame ones; the method was immunoSEQ multiplex PCR. The sample records over 120,000 clones, approximately 86% being singletons. This entry is derived from a study of radiation and T cells in renal cell carcinoma. This sample's time point: blood 4 weeks post-SBRT, at nephrectomy. Regarding treatment: 15 Gy SBRT to primary tumor, nephrectomy 4 weeks later. Nephrectomy followed 15 Gy stereotactic body radiation by 4 weeks. Serial blood draws occurred at baseline and 2 and 4 weeks post-SBRT. J gave up 10 bases and V 8 bases, and 12 bases lay outside the gene matches. There are 15 residues in the CDR3. The germline V gene encodes CDR1 SNHLY and CDR2 FYNNEI.

Source: blood, taken from a patient whose treatment included radiotherapy and nephrectomy. This TCR was sampled from a woman between 50 and 59 years old with renal cell carcinoma. This rearrangement joins TRBV2 to TRBJ1-6, with TRBD1 identical over 9 bases. This chain's CDR3 is CASSRGTDRGSPLHF. The CDR3 coding sequence is TGTGCCAGCTCCCGGGGGACGGACAGGGGCTCACCCCTCCACTTT. The complete variable domain, with remaining parts taken from reference TRBV2 and TRBJ1-6, reads EPEVTQTPSHQVTQMGQEVILRCVPISNHLYFYWYRQILGQKVEFLVSFYNNEISEKSEIFDDQFSVERPDGSNFTLKIRSTKLEDSAMYFCASSRGTDRGSPLHFGNGTRLTVT.